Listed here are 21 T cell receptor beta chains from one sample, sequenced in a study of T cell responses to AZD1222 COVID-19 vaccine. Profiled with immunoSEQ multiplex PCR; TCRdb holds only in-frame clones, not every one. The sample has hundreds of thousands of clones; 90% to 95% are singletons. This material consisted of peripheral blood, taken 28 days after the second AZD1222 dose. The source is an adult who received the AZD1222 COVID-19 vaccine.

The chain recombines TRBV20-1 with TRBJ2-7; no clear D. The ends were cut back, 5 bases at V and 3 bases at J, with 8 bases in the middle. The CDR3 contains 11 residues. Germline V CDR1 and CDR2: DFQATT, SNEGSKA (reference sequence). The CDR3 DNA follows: TGCAGTGCTGCCCGCGGCTACGAGCAGTACTTC. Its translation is CSAARGYEQYF.

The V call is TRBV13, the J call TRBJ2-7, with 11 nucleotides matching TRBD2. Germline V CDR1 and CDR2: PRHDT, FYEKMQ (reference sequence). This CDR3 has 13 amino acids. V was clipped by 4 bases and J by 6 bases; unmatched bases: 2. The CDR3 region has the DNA TGTGCCAGCAGCTCGGGACTAGCGGTCGAGCAGTACTTC. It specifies CASSSGLAVEQYF.

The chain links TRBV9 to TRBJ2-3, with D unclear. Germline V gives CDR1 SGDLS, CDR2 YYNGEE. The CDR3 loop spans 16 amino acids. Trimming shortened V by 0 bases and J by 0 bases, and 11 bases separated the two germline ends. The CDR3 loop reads CASSVARGSSTDTQYF. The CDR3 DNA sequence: TGTGCCAGCAGCGTAGCTCGCGGATCTAGCACAGATACGCAGTATTTT.

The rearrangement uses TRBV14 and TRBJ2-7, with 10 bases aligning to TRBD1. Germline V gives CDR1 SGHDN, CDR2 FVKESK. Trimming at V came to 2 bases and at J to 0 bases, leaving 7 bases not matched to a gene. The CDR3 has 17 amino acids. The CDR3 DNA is TGTGCCAGCAGCCAAAATCCTGGGACAGGGGCCTCCTACGAGCAGTACTTC. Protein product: CASSQNPGTGASYEQYF.

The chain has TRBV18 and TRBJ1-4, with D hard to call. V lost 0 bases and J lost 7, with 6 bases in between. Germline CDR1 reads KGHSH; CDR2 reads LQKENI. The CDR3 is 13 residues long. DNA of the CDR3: TGTGCCAGCTCACCACCTAGTAGTGAAAAACTGTTTTTT. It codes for CASSPPSSEKLFF.

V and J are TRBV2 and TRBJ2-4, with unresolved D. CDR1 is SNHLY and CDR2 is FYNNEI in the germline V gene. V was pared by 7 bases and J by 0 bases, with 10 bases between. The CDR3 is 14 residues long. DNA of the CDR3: TGTGCCAGCACTAGGACCGGAGCCAAAAACATTCAGTACTTC. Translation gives CASTRTGAKNIQYF. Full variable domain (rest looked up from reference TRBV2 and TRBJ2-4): EPEVTQTPSHQVTQMGQEVILRCVPISNHLYFYWYRQILGQKVEFLVSFYNNEISEKSEIFDDQFSVERPDGSNFTLKIRSTKLEDSAMYFCASTRTGAKNIQYFGAGTRLSVL.

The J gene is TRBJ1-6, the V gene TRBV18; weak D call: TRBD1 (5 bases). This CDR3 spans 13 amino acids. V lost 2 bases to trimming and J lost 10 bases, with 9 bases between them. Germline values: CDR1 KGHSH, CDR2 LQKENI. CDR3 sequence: CASSPTGESPLHF. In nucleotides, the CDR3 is TGTGCCAGCTCACCAACAGGCGAATCACCCCTCCACTTT.

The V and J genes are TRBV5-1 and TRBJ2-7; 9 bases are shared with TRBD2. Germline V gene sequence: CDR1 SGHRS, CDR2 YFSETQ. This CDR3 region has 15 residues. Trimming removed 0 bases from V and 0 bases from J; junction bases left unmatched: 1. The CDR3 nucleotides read TGCGCCAGCAGCTTGGTTAGCGGGAGCTCCTACGAGCAGTACTTC. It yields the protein CASSLVSGSSYEQYF.

CDR3 in amino acids: CASRRGTSGGLDTQYF. The CDR3 bases are TGTGCCAGCAGGAGAGGGACTAGCGGGGGGTTAGATACGCAGTATTTT. This chain links TRBV27 with TRBJ2-3; 15 nucleotides line up with TRBD2. Germline V gene sequence: CDR1 MNHEY, CDR2 SMNVEV (reference sequence). This CDR3 is built from 16 residues. V dropped 6 bases and J dropped 5; count of bases not matched to a gene: 6.

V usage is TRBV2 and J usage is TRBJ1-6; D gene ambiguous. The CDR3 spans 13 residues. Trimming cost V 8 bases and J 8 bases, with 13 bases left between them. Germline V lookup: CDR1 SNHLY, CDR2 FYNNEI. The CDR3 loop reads CASVQWRDSPLHF. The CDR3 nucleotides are TGTGCCAGCGTCCAGTGGCGGGATTCACCCCTCCACTTT.

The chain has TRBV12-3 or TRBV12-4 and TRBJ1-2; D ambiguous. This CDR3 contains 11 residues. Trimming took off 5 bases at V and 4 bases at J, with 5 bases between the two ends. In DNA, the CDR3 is TGTGCCAGCAGTAATGGCTATGGCTACACCTTC. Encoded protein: CASSNGYGYTF.

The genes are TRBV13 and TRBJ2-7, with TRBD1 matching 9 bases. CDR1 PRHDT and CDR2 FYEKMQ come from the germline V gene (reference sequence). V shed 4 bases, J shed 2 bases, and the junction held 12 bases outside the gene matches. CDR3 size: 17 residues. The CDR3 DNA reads TGTGCCAGCAGCTCCGCCTTCGCCGGGACAGGGCCCTACGAGCAGTACTTC. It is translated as CASSSAFAGTGPYEQYF.

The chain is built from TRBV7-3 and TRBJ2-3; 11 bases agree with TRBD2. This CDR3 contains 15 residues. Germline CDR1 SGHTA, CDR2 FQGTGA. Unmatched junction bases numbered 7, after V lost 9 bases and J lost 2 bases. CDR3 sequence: CARSGTSGDTDTQYF. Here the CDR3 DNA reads TGTGCCAGGAGTGGGACTAGCGGAGACACAGATACGCAGTATTTT.

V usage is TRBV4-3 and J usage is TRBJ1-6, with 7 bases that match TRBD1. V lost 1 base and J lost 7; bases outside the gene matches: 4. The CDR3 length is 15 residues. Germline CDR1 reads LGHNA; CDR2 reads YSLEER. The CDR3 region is CASSQVQGVNSPLHF. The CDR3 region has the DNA TGCGCCAGCAGCCAAGTGCAGGGGGTAAATTCACCCCTCCACTTT.

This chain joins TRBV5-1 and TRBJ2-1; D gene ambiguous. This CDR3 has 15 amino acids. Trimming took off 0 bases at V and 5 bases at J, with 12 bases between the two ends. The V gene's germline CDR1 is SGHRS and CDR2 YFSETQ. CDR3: CASSLDGRRHNEQFF. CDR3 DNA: TGCGCCAGCAGCTTGGACGGACGGAGACACAATGAGCAGTTCTTC.

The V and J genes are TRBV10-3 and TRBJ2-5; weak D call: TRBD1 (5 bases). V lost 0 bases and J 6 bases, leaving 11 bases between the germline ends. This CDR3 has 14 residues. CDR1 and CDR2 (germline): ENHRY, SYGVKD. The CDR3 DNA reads TGTGCCATCAGTGAGTCGGGGCCAGGGAAGACCCAGTACTTC. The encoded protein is CAISESGPGKTQYF.

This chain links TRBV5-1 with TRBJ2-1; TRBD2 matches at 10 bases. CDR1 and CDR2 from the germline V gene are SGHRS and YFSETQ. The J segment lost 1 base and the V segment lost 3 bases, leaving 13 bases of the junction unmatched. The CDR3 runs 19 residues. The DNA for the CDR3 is TGCGCCAGCAGCTCCAAAGGGAGCGGGGGGGCAATATCCTACAATGAGCAGTTCTTC. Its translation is CASSSKGSGGAISYNEQFF. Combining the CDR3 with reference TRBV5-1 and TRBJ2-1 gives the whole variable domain KAGVTQTPRYLIKTRGQQVTLSCSPISGHRSVSWYQQTPGQGLQFLFEYFSETQRNKGNFPGRFSGRQFSNSRSEMNVSTLELGDSALYLCASSSKGSGGAISYNEQFFGPGTRLTVL.

The CDR3 reads CASSLDGDSGANVLTF. The CDR3 DNA follows: TGTGCCAGCAGCCTCGACGGTGACTCTGGGGCCAACGTCCTGACTTTC. The chain links TRBV4-2 to TRBJ2-6; D is undetermined. The V and J ends lost 4 bases and 0 bases respectively, with 10 bases between them. The CDR3 is 16 amino acids. The germline V gene has CDR1 LGHNA and CDR2 YNFKEQ.

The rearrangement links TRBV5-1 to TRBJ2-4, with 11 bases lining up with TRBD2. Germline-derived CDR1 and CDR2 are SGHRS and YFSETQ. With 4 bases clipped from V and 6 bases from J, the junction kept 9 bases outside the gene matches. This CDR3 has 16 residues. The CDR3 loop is CASSPPLAGGINIQYF. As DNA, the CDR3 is TGCGCCAGCAGCCCACCTCTAGCGGGAGGTATAAACATTCAGTACTTC.

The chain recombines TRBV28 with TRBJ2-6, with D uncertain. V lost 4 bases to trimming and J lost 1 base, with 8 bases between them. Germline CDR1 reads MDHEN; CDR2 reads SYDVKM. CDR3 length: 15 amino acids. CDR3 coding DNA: TGTGCCAGCAGTTCGCTTCCATCTGGGGCCAACGTCCTGACTTTC. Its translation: CASSSLPSGANVLTF.

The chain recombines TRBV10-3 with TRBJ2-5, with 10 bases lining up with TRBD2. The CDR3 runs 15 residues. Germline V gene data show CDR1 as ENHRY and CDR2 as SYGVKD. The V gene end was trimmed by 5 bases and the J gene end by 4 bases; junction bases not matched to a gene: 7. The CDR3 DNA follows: TGTGCCATCAGTTCTCAAGCGGGAGGGAGAGAGACCCAGTACTTC. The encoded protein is CAISSQAGGRETQYF.